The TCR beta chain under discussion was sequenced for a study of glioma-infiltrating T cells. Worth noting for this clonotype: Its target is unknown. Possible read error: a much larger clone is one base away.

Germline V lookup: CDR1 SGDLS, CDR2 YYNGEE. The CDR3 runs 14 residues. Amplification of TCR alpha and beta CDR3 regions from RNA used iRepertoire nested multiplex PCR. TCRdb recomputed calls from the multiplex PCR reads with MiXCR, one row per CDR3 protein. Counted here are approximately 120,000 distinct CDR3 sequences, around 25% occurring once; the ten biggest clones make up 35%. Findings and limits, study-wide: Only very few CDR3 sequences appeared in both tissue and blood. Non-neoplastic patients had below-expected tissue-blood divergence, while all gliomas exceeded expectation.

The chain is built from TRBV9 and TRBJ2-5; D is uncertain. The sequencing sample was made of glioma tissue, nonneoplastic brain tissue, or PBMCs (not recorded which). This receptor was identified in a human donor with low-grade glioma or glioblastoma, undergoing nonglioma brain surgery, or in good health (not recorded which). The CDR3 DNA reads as TGTGCCAGCAGCCTAAGGGCGGACCAAAAGACCCAGTACTTC. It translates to CASSLRADQKTQYF.